The T cell receptor beta chain described here comes from a study of T cells in Graves' hyperthyroidism and ophthalmopathy. The CDR3 regions of TCR beta were amplified from RNA transcripts. Primed by the HTBI set, a first-round RT-PCR was run on the TCR CDR3. TCRdb used MiXCR to reprocess the multiplex PCR reads, holding one entry per CDR3 protein. Of over 200,000 distinct CDR3 sequences in the sample, roughly 15% were seen once. There are a few counts of this clonotype. This CDR3 region has 18 residues. The V end was cut by 5 bases, the J end by 0 bases, with 20 bases between. From germline, CDR1 is SNHLY and CDR2 FYNNEI.

The TCR sequence derives from a man in his fifties or sixties with Graves' hyperthyroidism. The sequencing input was blood. This chain connects TRBV2 to TRBJ1-3, with no clear D. The CDR3: CASSPLSRRMSSGNTIYF. The CDR3, as DNA: TGTGCCAGCAGTCCCCTTAGCAGGAGAATGAGCTCTGGAAACACCATATATTTT.